What follows are 24 T cell receptor beta chains derived from one specimen sequenced in a study of OX40 agonist ivuxolimab in advanced cancers. Generated by immunoSEQ multiplex PCR, the TCRdb table keeps only in-frame clones and is missing some. The table shows 65,000 or so clones, with roughly nine tenths occurring only once. Sample: CD4+ or CD8+ T cells sorted from blood, taken in a trial of the OX40 agonist ivuxolimab. These receptors originate from an adult with an advanced solid tumor such as melanoma, head and neck, liver or kidney cancer.

V usage is TRBV19 and J usage is TRBJ2-3, with 7 positions matching TRBD2. The CDR3 loop spans 18 amino acids. CDR1 is LNHDA and CDR2 is SQIVND in the germline V gene (reference sequence). J lost 0 bases, V lost 1 base, and 10 bases had no gene match. CDR3 in DNA: TGTGCCAGTAGTATAGTGGCTAGCGGACTCTCTAGCACAGATACGCAGTATTTT. Translation: CASSIVASGLSSTDTQYF.

CDR3 protein: CASRGDREVAEAFF. CDR3 DNA sequence: TGTGCCAGTAGGGGGGACAGGGAGGTTGCTGAAGCTTTCTTT. The chain recombines TRBV19 with TRBJ1-1; 9 nucleotides align to TRBD1. With V trimmed by 6 bases and J by 6 bases, 8 bases remained unmatched. The CDR3 is 14 amino acids. CDR1 LNHDA and CDR2 SQIVND come from the germline V gene (reference sequence). Using reference TRBV19 and TRBJ1-1 for the parts outside the CDR3, the full variable domain is DGGITQSPKYLFRKEGQNVTLSCEQNLNHDAMYWYRQDPGQGLRLIYYSQIVNDFQKGDIAEGYSVSREKKESFPLTVTSAQKNPTAFYLCASRGDREVAEAFFGQGTRLTVV.

The chain recombines TRBV5-1 with TRBJ2-7, with D possibly being TRBD1 (5 bases). V was cut by 0 bases and J by 3 bases, with 13 bases left in between. Germline lookup yields CDR1 SGHRS and CDR2 YFSETQ. The CDR3 is 15 amino acids. In DNA form, the CDR3 reads TGCGCCAGCAGCTTGGAGGGCAGGGCCAACTACGAGCAGTACTTC. Its protein is CASSLEGRANYEQYF.

The chain couples TRBV5-4 to TRBJ2-7; 9 bases agree with TRBD2. Losses at the gene ends were 0 bases for V and 0 bases for J; bases not matched to a gene: 1. This CDR3 contains 15 residues. Germline V gene data show CDR1 as SGHNT and CDR2 as YYREEE (reference sequence). This CDR3 reads CASSLVSGGSYEQYF. The CDR3, as DNA: TGTGCCAGCAGCTTGGTTAGCGGGGGCTCCTACGAGCAGTACTTC.

The chain combines TRBV6-1 with TRBJ1-2, with unresolved D. CDR1 is MNHNS, CDR2 SASEGT, per germline. The CDR3 spans 14 residues. With 7 bases removed from V and 8 bases from J, the gap between germline ends came to 20 bases. CDR3 region: CASTSPISRGGYTF. The CDR3 nucleotides read TGTGCCAGCACCTCGCCCATTTCCCGTGGGGGCTACACCTTC.

The chain employs TRBV10-3 and TRBJ2-7, with D unclear. CDR1 and CDR2 (germline): ENHRY, SYGVKD. The CDR3 has 11 residues. Between the trimmed V and J ends, which lost 4 bases and 7 bases, there was a span of 8 bases. The CDR3 DNA is TGTGCCATCAGTGGACTGAGTGAGCAGTACTTC. Translation: CAISGLSEQYF.

The V and J genes are TRBV19 and TRBJ1-1; D is unresolved. V was shortened by 4 bases and J by 1 base, with 4 bases between the two germline ends. The CDR3 runs 12 residues. Germline CDR1 reads LNHDA; CDR2 reads SQIVND (reference sequence). CDR3 region: CASSTRNTEAFF. The DNA of the CDR3 is TGTGCCAGTAGTACGCGGAACACTGAAGCTTTCTTT.

This sequence joins TRBV6-1 and TRBJ2-1, with 7 nucleotides matching TRBD1. Germline V gene lookup returns CDR1 MNHNS and CDR2 SASEGT. The CDR3 totals 15 residues. V shed 6 bases, J shed 7 bases, and the junction held 12 bases outside the gene matches. The chain's CDR3 is CASRDRDRGVNEQFF. The CDR3 DNA reads as TGTGCCAGCAGAGACCGGGACAGAGGGGTGAATGAGCAGTTCTTC.

The chain has TRBV4-1 and TRBJ1-1; TRBD1 matches 7 bases. Trimming removed 3 bases from V and 5 bases from J; junction bases left unmatched: 21. Germline CDR1 reads MGHRA; CDR2 reads YSYEKL. The CDR3 is 19 residues long. CDR3 amino acids: CASSHPGNFGGGARTEAFF. The CDR3 nucleotides read TGCGCCAGCAGCCATCCCGGTAATTTCGGAGGGGGCGCGAGGACTGAAGCTTTCTTT.

The genes are TRBV18 and TRBJ2-4; D is uncertain. Trimming left V 0 bases short and J 0 bases short, with 6 bases between. The CDR3 loop spans 15 amino acids. The germline CDR1 and CDR2 sequences are KGHSH and LQKENI. DNA of the CDR3: TGTGCCAGCTCACCACCACAGTTAGCCAAAAACATTCAGTACTTC. It translates to CASSPPQLAKNIQYF. The complete variable domain, with remaining parts taken from reference TRBV18 and TRBJ2-4, reads NAGVMQNPRHLVRRRGQEARLRCSPMKGHSHVYWYRQLPEEGLKFMVYLQKENIIDESGMPKERFSAEFPKEGPSILRIQQVVRGDSAAYFCASSPPQLAKNIQYFGAGTRLSVL.

The CDR3 is CASSSHSGGTGKNIQYF. CDR3 sequence (DNA): TGTGCCAGCAGTTCCCATAGCGGGGGGACGGGCAAAAACATTCAGTACTTC. The chain links TRBV28 to TRBJ2-4, with 10 bases identical to TRBD2. Germline V gives CDR1 MDHEN, CDR2 SYDVKM. The CDR3 spans 17 residues. Germline trimming cut 4 bases from V and 3 bases from J; bases unmatched to any gene: 9. Complete variable domain (other parts from reference TRBV28 and TRBJ2-4): DVKVTQSSRYLVKRTGEKVFLECVQDMDHENMFWYRQDPGLGLRLIYFSYDVKMKEKGDIPEGYSVSREKKERFSLILESASTNQTSMYLCASSSHSGGTGKNIQYFGAGTRLSVL.

V gene TRBV20-1 combines with J gene TRBJ2-7; no definite D call. Deletions cut 2 bases from V and 6 bases from J, with 8 bases between. CDR3 size: 11 residues. CDR1 DFQATT and CDR2 SNEGSKA come from the germline V gene (reference sequence). CDR3 sequence (DNA): TGCAGTGCTAGACCCTCGATCGAGCAGTACTTC. This translates into CSARPSIEQYF.

This clone was seen only a few times. J is TRBJ1-1 and V is TRBV19, with a tentative D call TRBD1 (6 bases). The V and J ends lost 3 bases and 8 bases respectively, with 16 bases between them. The germline V gene encodes CDR1 LNHDA and CDR2 SQIVND (reference sequence). The CDR3 extends over 14 amino acids. The CDR3 nucleotides are TGTGCCAGTAGTATTAGGGGGGTTGGTACGGAAGCTTTCTTT. Its translation is CASSIRGVGTEAFF.

The gene calls are TRBV7-2 and TRBJ2-7, with a possible D match to TRBD2 (6 bases). This CDR3 contains 14 residues. Germline CDR1 reads SGHTA; CDR2 reads FQGNSA. Trimming pared 1 base from V and 7 bases from J, leaving 14 bases between. As DNA, the CDR3 is TGTGCCAGCAGCTTAGAAGGGCTAGCGAGAGAGCAGTACTTC. It codes for CASSLEGLAREQYF.

The chain links TRBV21-1 to TRBJ1-6. TRBV21-1 is a recognized pseudogene. The CDR3 sequence is 15 residues long. Here the CDR3 DNA reads TGTGCCAGCACCAAGGGGGGGACGGATAATTCACCCCTCCACTTT. It yields the protein CASTKGGTDNSPLHF.

V usage is TRBV6-1 and J usage is TRBJ1-2, with 8 bases aligning to TRBD1. Germline trimming cut 4 bases from V and 1 base from J; bases unmatched to any gene: 5. Germline V gene data show CDR1 as MNHNS and CDR2 as SASEGT. The CDR3 is 15 amino acids. CDR3 coding DNA: TGTGCCAGCAGTGCGCAGGACAGGGTTAACTATGGCTACACCTTC. Protein: CASSAQDRVNYGYTF.

This chain links TRBV6-5 with TRBJ2-2; D gene ambiguous. The germline gives CDR1 MNHEY, CDR2 SVGAGI. Trimming shortened V by 5 bases and J by 1 base, and 5 bases separated the two germline ends. The CDR3 covers 13 residues. Written as DNA, the CDR3 is TGTGCCAGCAGTCCAGGGAACACCGGGGAGCTGTTTTTT. Translating gives CASSPGNTGELFF.

This clone occurred once. V usage is TRBV7-3 and J usage is TRBJ2-2; 9 bases fit TRBD2. CDR3 length equals 16 residues. The trim removed 4 bases at V and 1 base at J, leaving 4 bases unmatched. Germline values: CDR1 SGHTA, CDR2 FQGTGA. The CDR3 region is CASSSDSGRNTGELFF. The CDR3 nucleotides are TGTGCCAGCAGCTCCGATAGCGGGAGGAACACCGGGGAGCTGTTTTTT. The variable domain in full, with the rest retrieved from reference TRBV7-3 and TRBJ2-2, is GAGVSQTPSNKVTEKGKYVELRCDPISGHTALYWYRQSLGQGPEFLIYFQGTGAADDSGLPNDRFFAVRPEGSVSTLKIQRTERGDSAVYLCASSSDSGRNTGELFFGEGSRLTVL.

This clone showed up just a few times. V and J are TRBV19 and TRBJ2-2, with TRBD2 matching 10 bases. J gave up 5 bases and V 7 bases, and 4 bases lay outside the gene matches. CDR3 length: 14 residues. The V gene's germline CDR1 is LNHDA and CDR2 SQIVND (reference sequence). As DNA, the CDR3 is TGTGCCAGTAACCTAGCGGGAGATACCGGGGAGCTGTTTTTT. Its protein product is CASNLAGDTGELFF.

The J gene is TRBJ2-2, the V gene TRBV7-9; TRBD2 might be the D (6 bases). V lost 6 bases, J lost 2 bases, and 13 bases lay in between. The CDR3 runs to 15 residues. From germline, CDR1 is SEHNR and CDR2 FQNEAQ (reference sequence). The CDR3 loop reads CASRFPGLNTGELFF. For the CDR3, the DNA is TGTGCCAGCAGGTTCCCGGGACTTAACACCGGGGAGCTGTTTTTT.

In this sample, this clone turned up a few times. The chain links TRBV5-1 to TRBJ1-1, with D hard to call. Germline V gene lookup returns CDR1 SGHRS and CDR2 YFSETQ. This CDR3 has 14 amino acids. V was pared by 3 bases and J by 1 base, with 10 bases between. CDR3 in amino acids: CASSSRDGNTEAFF. CDR3 sequence (DNA): TGCGCCAGCAGCTCTCGAGACGGGAACACTGAAGCTTTCTTT.

J is TRBJ1-3 and V is TRBV7-6; D is ambiguous. Per germline, CDR1 SGHVS and CDR2 FNYEAQ. V shed 5 bases and J shed 2 bases, with 7 bases lying between them. The CDR3 has 13 amino acids. CDR3 in amino acids: CASSPTAGNTIYF. CDR3 sequence (DNA): TGTGCCAGCAGCCCGACCGCTGGAAACACCATATATTTT.

The V gene is TRBV15, the J gene TRBJ1-2; D may be TRBD1 (6 bases). The germline CDR1 and CDR2 sequences are LNHNV and YYDKDF (reference sequence). Trimming left V 5 bases short and J 7 bases short, with 11 bases between. This CDR3 has 12 amino acids. The CDR3 here is CATSENRAGYTF. In nucleotides, the CDR3 is TGTGCCACCAGCGAGAACAGGGCTGGCTACACCTTC.

A few counts support this clone. V and J are TRBV6-1 and TRBJ1-5, with D maybe TRBD1 (5 bases). Germline V gene lookup returns CDR1 MNHNS and CDR2 SASEGT. With 10 bases removed from V and 4 bases from J, the gap between germline ends came to 11 bases. CDR3 length: 12 amino acids. The CDR3 DNA sequence: TGTGCCACCGCAGGGAGGAATCAGCCCCAGCATTTT. It yields the protein CATAGRNQPQHF.